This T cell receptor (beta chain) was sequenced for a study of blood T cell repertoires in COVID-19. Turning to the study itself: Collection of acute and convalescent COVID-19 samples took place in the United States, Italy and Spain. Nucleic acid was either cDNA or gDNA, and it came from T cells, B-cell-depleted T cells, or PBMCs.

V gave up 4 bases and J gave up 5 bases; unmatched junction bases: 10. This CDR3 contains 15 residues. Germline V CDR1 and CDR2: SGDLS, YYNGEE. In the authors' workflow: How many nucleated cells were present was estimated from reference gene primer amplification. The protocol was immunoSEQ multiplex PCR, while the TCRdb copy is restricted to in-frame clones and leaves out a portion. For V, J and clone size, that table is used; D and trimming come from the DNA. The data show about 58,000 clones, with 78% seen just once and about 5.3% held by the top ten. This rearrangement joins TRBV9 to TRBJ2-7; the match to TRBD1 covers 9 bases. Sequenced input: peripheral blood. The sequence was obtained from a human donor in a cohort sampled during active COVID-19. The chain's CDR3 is CASSLNPGQGHEQYF. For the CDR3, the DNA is TGTGCCAGCAGCCTAAACCCGGGACAGGGCCACGAGCAGTACTTC.